This entry features one TCR beta chain sequence. Its antigen remains undetermined. No much larger clone exists at a distance of one base, and base qualities are not known. The sample is drawn from a study of blood T cell repertoires in COVID-19 (dated by TCRdb to about 2020). Regarding the research as a whole: Samples from collaborators originated in the United States, Italy and Spain and spanned both the acute and convalescent phases of COVID-19. The material from the prospective study consisted of cDNA or gDNA derived from T cells, B-cell-depleted T cells, or PBMCs. The dataset comprised deeply sampled blood TCRbeta repertoires from subjects exposed to, actively infected with, or recovered from COVID-19. The repertoires were made available in a free public database intended to serve as a resource for research on the immune response to SARS-CoV-2. Samples were obtained from the ongoing ImmuneRACE study (first 160 participants) and from 1,000 to 1,500 subjects provided by 6 global collaborators. Nearly every sample came with metadata listing a de-identified subject ID, COVID-19 status, age in years and sex. Where HLA class I and class II types were available, the types were taken from metadata supplied by the sample provider, not from assay-based typing.

CDR1 and CDR2, looked up from the germline V gene, are LGHNA and YNFKEQ. The CDR3, from cysteine to phenylalanine, totals 18 residues. The retained sequence is limited to the CDR3, 54 bases, with the frame set at the first base. Germline trimming: 0 bases from V, 3 bases from J; junction bases outside gene matches: 13. Each collaborating institution followed its own protocols to collect whole blood in K2EDTA tubes. For TCRbeta analysis, collaborators shipped samples as frozen whole blood, isolated PBMCs, or DNA extracted from either of those sample types. Paper-wide results and their limitations: Clinical and demographic metadata were provided uncurated, with the amount varying by source and participant.

The immunoSEQ Assay, a bias-controlled multiplex PCR, was used to amplify TCRbeta CDR3 regions from genomic DNA. In the authors' own workflow: Within the assay, amplification of reference gene primers was used to estimate how many nucleated cells each sample contained. To quantify the absolute abundance of each unique TCRbeta CDR3 rearrangement, sequence reads were collapsed and filtered. For each sample, productive Simpson clonality was calculated as the square root of Simpson's diversity index across productive rearrangements. Not all clones reach the TCRdb copy of this immuneACCESS table, which keeps in-frame sequences only. Checked studies attribute under half of the gap to unresolved V genes and leave the rest unexplained. V, J and clone size reflect that table, while D and trimming were determined from the DNA. Present in this sample are roughly 34,000 clones, almost 90% of which were seen just once. In total, the top ten clones hold 4.9% of the sample.

This clonotype originated in a woman in her 70s with active COVID-19. The receptor chain draws on TRBV4-2 and TRBJ2-7; a stretch of 8 junction bases matches TRBD2. The sequenced sample was peripheral blood. The CDR3 region reads CASSQEVFQAGAYYEQYF. In nucleotides, the sequence is TGTGCCAGCAGCCAAGAGGTGTTCCAAGCGGGGGCCTACTACGAGCAGTACTTC.